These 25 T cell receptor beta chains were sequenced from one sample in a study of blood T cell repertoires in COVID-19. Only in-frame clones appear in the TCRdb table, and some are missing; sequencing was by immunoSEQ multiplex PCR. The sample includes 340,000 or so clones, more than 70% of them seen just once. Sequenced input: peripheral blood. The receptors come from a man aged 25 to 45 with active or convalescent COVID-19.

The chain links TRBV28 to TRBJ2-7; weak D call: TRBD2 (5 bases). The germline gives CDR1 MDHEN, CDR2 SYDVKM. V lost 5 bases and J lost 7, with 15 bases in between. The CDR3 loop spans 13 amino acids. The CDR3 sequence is CASSPPRPGEQYF. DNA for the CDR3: TGTGCCAGCAGTCCTCCGCGGCCGGGGGAGCAGTACTTC.

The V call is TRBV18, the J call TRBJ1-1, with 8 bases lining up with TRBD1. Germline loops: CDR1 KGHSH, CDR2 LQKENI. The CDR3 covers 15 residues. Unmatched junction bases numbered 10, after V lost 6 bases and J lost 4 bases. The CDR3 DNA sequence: TGTGCCAGCTCCCCCCCGGGACAGGCGGGCACTGAAGCTTTCTTT. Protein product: CASSPPGQAGTEAFF.

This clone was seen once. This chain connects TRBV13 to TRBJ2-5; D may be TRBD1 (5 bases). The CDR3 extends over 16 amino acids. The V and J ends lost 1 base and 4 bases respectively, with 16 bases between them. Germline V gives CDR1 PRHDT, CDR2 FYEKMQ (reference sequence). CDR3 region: CASSLEGQGRAETQYF. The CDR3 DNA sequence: TGTGCCAGCAGCTTAGAGGGGCAAGGAAGGGCAGAGACCCAGTACTTC.

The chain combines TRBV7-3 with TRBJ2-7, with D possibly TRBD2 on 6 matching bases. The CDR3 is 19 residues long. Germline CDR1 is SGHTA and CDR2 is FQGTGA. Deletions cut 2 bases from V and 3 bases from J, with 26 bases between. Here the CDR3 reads CASSLALGGLLDSVYEQYF. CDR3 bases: TGTGCCAGCAGCTTAGCGTTAGGAGGGCTTTTAGACTCTGTCTACGAGCAGTACTTC.

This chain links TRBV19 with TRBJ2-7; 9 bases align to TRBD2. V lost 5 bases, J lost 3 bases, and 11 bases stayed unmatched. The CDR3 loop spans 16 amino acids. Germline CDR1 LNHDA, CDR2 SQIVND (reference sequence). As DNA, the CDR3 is TGTGCCAGTAGTCTAGCCGGGACTAGCTTCGGCTACGAGCAGTACTTC. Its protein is CASSLAGTSFGYEQYF.

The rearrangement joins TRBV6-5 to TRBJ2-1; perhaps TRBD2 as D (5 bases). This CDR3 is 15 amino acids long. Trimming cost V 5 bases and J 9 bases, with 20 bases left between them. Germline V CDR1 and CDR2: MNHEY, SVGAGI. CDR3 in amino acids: CASSRTPGGSGEQFF. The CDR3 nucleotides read TGTGCCAGCAGTAGAACGCCAGGAGGAAGCGGTGAGCAGTTCTTC.

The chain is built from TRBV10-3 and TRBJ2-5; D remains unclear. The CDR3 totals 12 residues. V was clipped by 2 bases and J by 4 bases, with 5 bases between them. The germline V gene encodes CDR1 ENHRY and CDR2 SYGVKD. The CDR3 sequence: CAISEGPETQYF. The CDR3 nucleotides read TGTGCCATCAGTGAGGGCCCAGAGACCCAGTACTTC.

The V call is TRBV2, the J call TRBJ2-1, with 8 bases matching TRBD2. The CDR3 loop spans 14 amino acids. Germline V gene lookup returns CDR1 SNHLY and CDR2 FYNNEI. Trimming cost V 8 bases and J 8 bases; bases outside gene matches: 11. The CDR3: CASPESPAGDEQFF. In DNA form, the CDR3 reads TGTGCCAGCCCAGAATCCCCAGCGGGGGATGAGCAGTTCTTC.

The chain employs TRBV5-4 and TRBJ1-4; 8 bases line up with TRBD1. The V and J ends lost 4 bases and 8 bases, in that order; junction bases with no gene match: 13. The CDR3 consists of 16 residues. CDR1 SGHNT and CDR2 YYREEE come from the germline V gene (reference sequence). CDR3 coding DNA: TGTGCCAGCAGCCAAACCCTACAGGGGGTAGGAGAAAAACTGTTTTTT. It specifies CASSQTLQGVGEKLFF.

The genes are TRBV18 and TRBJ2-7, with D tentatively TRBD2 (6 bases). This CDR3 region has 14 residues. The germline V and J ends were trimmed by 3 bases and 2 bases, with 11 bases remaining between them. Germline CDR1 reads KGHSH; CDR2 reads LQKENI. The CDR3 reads CASSPGLQTYEQYF. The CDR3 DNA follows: TGTGCCAGCTCACCGGGACTGCAAACCTACGAGCAGTACTTC.

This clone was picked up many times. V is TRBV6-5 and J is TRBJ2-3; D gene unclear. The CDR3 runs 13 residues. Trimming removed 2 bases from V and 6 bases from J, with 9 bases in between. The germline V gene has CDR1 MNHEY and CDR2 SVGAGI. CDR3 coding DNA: TGTGCCAGCAGTTACCGAGCTTTGGATACGCAGTATTTT. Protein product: CASSYRALDTQYF.

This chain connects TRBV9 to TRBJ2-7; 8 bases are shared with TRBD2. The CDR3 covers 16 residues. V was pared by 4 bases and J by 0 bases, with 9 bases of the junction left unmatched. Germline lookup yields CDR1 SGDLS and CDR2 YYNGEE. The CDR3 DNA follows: TGTGCCAGCAGCACCGCCGGGACTAGAAGCTCCTACGAGCAGTACTTC. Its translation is CASSTAGTRSSYEQYF.

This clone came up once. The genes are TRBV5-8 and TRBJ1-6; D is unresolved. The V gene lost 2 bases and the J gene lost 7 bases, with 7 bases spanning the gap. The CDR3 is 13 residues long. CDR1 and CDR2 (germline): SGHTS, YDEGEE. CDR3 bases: TGTGCCAGCAGCTTCCGTCTAAATTCACCCCTCCACTTT. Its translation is CASSFRLNSPLHF. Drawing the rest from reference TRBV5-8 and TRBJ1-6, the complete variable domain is EAGVTQSPTHLIKTRGQQATLRCSPISGHTSVYWYQQALGLGLQFLLWYDEGEERNRGNFPPRFSGRQFPNYSSELNVNALELEDSALYLCASSFRLNSPLHFGNGTRLTVT.

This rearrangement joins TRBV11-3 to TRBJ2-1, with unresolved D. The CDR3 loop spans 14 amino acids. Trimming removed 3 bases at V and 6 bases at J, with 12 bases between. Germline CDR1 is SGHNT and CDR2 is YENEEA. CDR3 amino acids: CASSFPRRPNEQFF. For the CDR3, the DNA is TGTGCCAGCAGCTTCCCCAGGCGACCCAATGAGCAGTTCTTC.

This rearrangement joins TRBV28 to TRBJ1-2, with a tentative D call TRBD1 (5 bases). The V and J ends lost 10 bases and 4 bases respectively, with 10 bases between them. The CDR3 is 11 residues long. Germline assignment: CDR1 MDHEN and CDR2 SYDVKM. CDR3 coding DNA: TGTGCCATCGGGGGGACCTATGGCTACACCTTC. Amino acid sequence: CAIGGTYGYTF.

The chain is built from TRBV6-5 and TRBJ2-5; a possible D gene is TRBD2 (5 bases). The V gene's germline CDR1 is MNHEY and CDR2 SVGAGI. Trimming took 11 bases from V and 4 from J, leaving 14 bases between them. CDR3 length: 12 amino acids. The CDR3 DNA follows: TGTGCCGCCGGGGAACTGCGAGAGACCCAGTACTTC. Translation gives CAAGELRETQYF.

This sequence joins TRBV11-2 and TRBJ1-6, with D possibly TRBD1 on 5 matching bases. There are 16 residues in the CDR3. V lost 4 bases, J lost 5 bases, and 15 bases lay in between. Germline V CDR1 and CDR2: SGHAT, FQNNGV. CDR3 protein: CASSSYSGRDNSPLHF. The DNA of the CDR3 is TGTGCCAGCAGCTCCTACTCAGGGAGGGATAATTCACCCCTCCACTTT.

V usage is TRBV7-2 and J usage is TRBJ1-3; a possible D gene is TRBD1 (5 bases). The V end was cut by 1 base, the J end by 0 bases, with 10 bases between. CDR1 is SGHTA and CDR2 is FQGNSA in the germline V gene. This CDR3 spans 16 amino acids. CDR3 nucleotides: TGTGCCAGCAGCTTAGAGGGCGGGGGCTCTGGAAACACCATATATTTT. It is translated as CASSLEGGGSGNTIYF.

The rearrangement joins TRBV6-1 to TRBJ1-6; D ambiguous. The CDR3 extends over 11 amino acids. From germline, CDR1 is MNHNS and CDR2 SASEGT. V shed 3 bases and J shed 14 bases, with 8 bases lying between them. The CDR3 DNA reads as TGTGCCAGCAGTGACACTAGGTCCCTCCACTTT. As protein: CASSDTRSLHF.

The DNA of the CDR3 is TGCGCCAGCAGCTTGGCCCCCGGGGGAAGAGGCACTGAAGCTTTCTTT. It encodes CASSLAPGGRGTEAFF. The chain uses TRBV5-1 and TRBJ1-1; D may be TRBD1 (5 bases). V gave up 0 bases and J gave up 4 bases, with 16 bases separating them. Germline V gene sequence: CDR1 SGHRS, CDR2 YFSETQ. The CDR3 is 16 residues long.

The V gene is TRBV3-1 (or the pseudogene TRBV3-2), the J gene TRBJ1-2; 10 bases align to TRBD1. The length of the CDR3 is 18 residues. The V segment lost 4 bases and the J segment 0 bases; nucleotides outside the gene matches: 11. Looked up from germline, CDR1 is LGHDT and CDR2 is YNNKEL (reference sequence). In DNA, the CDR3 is TGTGCCAGCAGCCGCACTCTGGGACAGGGGTTAGCTAACTATGGCTACACCTTC. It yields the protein CASSRTLGQGLANYGYTF.

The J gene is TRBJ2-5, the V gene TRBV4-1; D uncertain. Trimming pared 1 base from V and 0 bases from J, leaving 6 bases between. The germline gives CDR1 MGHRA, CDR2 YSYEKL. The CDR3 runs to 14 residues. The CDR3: CASSQGQYQETQYF. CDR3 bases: TGCGCCAGCAGCCAAGGCCAGTACCAAGAGACCCAGTACTTC.

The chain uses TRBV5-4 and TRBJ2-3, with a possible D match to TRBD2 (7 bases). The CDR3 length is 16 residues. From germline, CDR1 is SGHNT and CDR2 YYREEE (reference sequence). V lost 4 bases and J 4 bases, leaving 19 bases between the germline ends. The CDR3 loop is CASSPPGGLSPDTQYF. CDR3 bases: TGTGCCAGCAGCCCCCCGGGGGGCCTTTCTCCAGATACGCAGTATTTT. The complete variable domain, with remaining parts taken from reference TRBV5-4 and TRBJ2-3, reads ETGVTQSPTHLIKTRGQQVTLRCSSQSGHNTVSWYQQALGQGPQFIFQYYREEENGRGNFPPRFSGLQFPNYSSELNVNALELDDSALYLCASSPPGGLSPDTQYFGPGTRLTVL.

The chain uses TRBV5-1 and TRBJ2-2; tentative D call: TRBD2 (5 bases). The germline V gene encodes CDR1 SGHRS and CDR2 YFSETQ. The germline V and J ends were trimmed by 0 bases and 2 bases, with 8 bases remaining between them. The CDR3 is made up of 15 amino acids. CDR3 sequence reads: CASSLGELNTGELFF. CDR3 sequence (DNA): TGCGCCAGCAGCTTGGGGGAGCTAAACACCGGGGAGCTGTTTTTT.

This CDR3 is CASSAGPQGTDTQYF. CDR3 sequence (DNA): TGCGCCAGCAGCGCGGGCCCCCAGGGCACAGATACGCAGTATTTT. The V call is TRBV5-1, the J call TRBJ2-3, with D perhaps matching TRBD2 (5 bases). Trimming cost V 4 bases and J 1 base, with 13 bases left between them. Germline CDR1 reads SGHRS; CDR2 reads YFSETQ. This CDR3 has 15 amino acids.